Listed below are T cell receptor beta chains from one sample, sequenced in a study of blood T cell repertoires in COVID-19. Clones were sequenced by immunoSEQ multiplex PCR, and TCRdb holds only the in-frame ones, with some missing. The data contain some 78,000 clones, 65% to 85% of them singletons. Sequenced: peripheral blood. These receptors were obtained from a man aged 50 or older with acute or convalescent COVID-19. Both conserved end residues are part of each CDR3. D genes are given only for firm matches. The size field is filled for only some rows; it gives once, few, many or a size class.

TRBJ1-4 . TRBV21-1 . TGTGCCAGCAGCAAGAGACAGGGAACTAATGAAAAACTGTTTTTT CASSKRQGTNEKLFF
TRBJ2-7 . TRBV10-2 once TGCGCCAGCAGTGATGTGTCCGCGCTGCGGACCTACGAGCAGTACTTC CASSDVSALRTYEQYF
TRBJ2-7 TRBD2 TRBV10-3 . TGTGCCATCAGACCCGGGGGTAGCGGGTATGACTCCTACGAGCAGTACTTC CAIRPGGSGYDSYEQYF
TRBJ2-3 . TRBV6-2/TRBV6-3 . TGTGCCAGCAGCCGAGTGGGCCTAAGGACAGATACGCAGTATTTT CASSRVGLRTDTQYF
TRBJ2-2 TRBD1 TRBV9 . TGTGCCAGCAGCGCTTACAGGGGCTCGAACACCGGGGAGCTGTTTTTT CASSAYRGSNTGELFF
TRBJ1-6 TRBD1 TRBV30 . TGTGCCTGGGGCGGGACAGGGAATTCACCCCTCCACTTT CAWGGTGNSPLHF
TRBJ1-4 . TRBV27 . TGTGCCAGCAGTTTCGGTACTAACCTGCCCCCGGAAAAACTGTTTTTT CASSFGTNLPPEKLFF
TRBJ1-2 TRBD1 TRBV6-2/TRBV6-3 once TGTGCCAGCAGTTTAAACAGGGGCTATGGCTACACCTTC CASSLNRGYGYTF
TRBJ1-5 . TRBV19 . TGTGCCAGTAGTATAGGCGCGAATCAGCCCCAGCATTTT CASSIGANQPQHF
TRBJ2-5 TRBD2 TRBV6-5 . TGTGCCAGCAGTTGGAGAACTAGCGGACAAGAGACCCAGTACTTC CASSWRTSGQETQYF
TRBJ1-3 . TRBV29-1 . TGCAGCGTTGCCGGGGGTAGAAACACCATATATTTT CSVAGGRNTIYF
TRBJ2-1 . TRBV21-1 . TGTGCCAGCAGCCAGGGGGTCCAGCGGGAGTTGTCCGATGAGCAGTTCTTC CASSQGVQRELSDEQFF
TRBJ2-7 TRBD2 TRBV4-1 . TGCGCCAGCAGCCCCCGCCTTGGACTAGCGGGGAGGGGCGAGCAGTACTTC CASSPRLGLAGRGEQYF
TRBJ2-5 TRBD2 TRBV19 . TGTGCCAGTAGTCCCTTAGGTGGGCTAGCGGAAGAGACCCAGTACTTC CASSPLGGLAEETQYF
TRBJ2-4 . TRBV28 . TGTGCCAGCAGTTCCCCAATTACCAGGGGGGAAAGAGTCAAAAACATTCAGTACTTC CASSSPITRGERVKNIQYF
TRBJ1-2 TRBD1 TRBV12-3/TRBV12-4 . TGTGCCAGCAGTTCGGGACAGGTTTATGGCTACACCTTC CASSSGQVYGYTF
TRBJ2-3 TRBD1 TRBV3-1/TRBV3-2 . TGTGCCAGCAGCCAAGATCACGGGACAGGGAGGGCAGATACGCAGTATTTT CASSQDHGTGRADTQYF
TRBJ1-4 . TRBV7-9 . TGTGCCAGCAGCGCTCGACAGGCAACTAATGAAAAACTGTTTTTT CASSARQATNEKLFF
TRBJ2-3 TRBD2 TRBV5-1 . TGCGCCAGCAGCCCAGGGACCGGGGGGAGAGATACGCAGTATTTT CASSPGTGGRDTQYF
TRBJ1-1 . TRBV4-2 . TGTGCCAGCAGCCAAGTGGAGGGATGGGACACTGAAGCTTTCTTT CASSQVEGWDTEAFF
TRBJ2-7 . TRBV9 few TGTGCCAGCAGCGTAGGTGGCAGATTCTACGAGCAGTACTTC CASSVGGRFYEQYF
TRBJ2-7 . TRBV19 . TGTGCCAGTAGTACCAGACTTAGCGTCTACGAGCAGTACTTC CASSTRLSVYEQYF
TRBJ2-7 TRBD1 TRBV11-2 few TGTGCCAGCAGCCCAGGGACAGGCCCCTACGAGCAGTACTTC CASSPGTGPYEQYF